This TCR beta chain is drawn from a study of beta chain features in type 1 diabetes. This clone was counted between two and nine times. Expressed TCRB transcripts were sequenced after all isolated RNA was converted to cDNA. Approximately 3.5 million reads per sample were averaged for naive, central memory and regulatory samples. Sequencing used immunoSEQ multiplex PCR; TCRdb keeps in-frame clones, though not all of them. The data contain about 930,000 clones, around a sixth of them seen just once; the ten biggest clones take up roughly 0.025%. On average, the one heparinised blood draw given by each donor was approximately 0.12 L. Germline CDR1 is SNHLY and CDR2 is FYNNEI. V lost 8 bases and J 2 bases, leaving 17 bases between the germline ends. This CDR3 is built from 15 residues.

The sequence was collected from a woman under 30 in good health. The sample taken for sequencing was naive CD4+ T cells from blood. The chain links TRBV2 to TRBJ2-3; D gene ambiguous. The DNA of the CDR3 is TGTGCCAGCTGTCCGACCCAACCAGACACAGATACGCAGTATTTT. Encoded protein: CASCPTQPDTDTQYF. Drawing the rest from reference TRBV2 and TRBJ2-3, the complete variable domain is EPEVTQTPSHQVTQMGQEVILRCVPISNHLYFYWYRQILGQKVEFLVSFYNNEISEKSEIFDDQFSVERPDGSNFTLKIRSTKLEDSAMYFCASCPTQPDTDTQYFGPGTRLTVL.